The rows below give T cell receptor beta chains drawn from one sample of a study of blood T cell repertoires in COVID-19. The repertoire was sequenced with immunoSEQ multiplex PCR; TCRdb's copy has only in-frame clones and lacks some. The top ten clones hold 5.8% of a sample with approximately 140,000 clones, about 83% of them seen once. The specimen was PBMCs or T cells enriched from blood (not recorded which). These receptor sequences come from a woman aged 45-60 years who had been exposed to COVID-19. Both conserved end residues are part of each CDR3. The order of the fields is J gene, V gene, CDR3 protein.

j_gene: TRBJ1-3; v_gene: TRBV9; CDR3aa: CASSVGIGRSGNTIYF
j_gene: TRBJ2-3; v_gene: TRBV24-1; CDR3aa: CATSGDGSAPDTQYF
j_gene: TRBJ1-2; v_gene: TRBV18; CDR3aa: CASSADSYGYTF
j_gene: TRBJ2-5; v_gene: TRBV11-2; CDR3aa: CASSFQGQETQYF
j_gene: TRBJ2-7; v_gene: TRBV4-3; CDR3aa: CASSQAAGAVYEQYF
j_gene: TRBJ2-7; v_gene: TRBV12-3/TRBV12-4; CDR3aa: CASSRGQGYEQYF
j_gene: TRBJ2-6; v_gene: TRBV7-3; CDR3aa: CASIGSPGLATSGANVLTF
j_gene: TRBJ1-3; v_gene: TRBV4-2; CDR3aa: CASSQDYQVARGSGTIYF
j_gene: TRBJ1-1; v_gene: TRBV12-5; CDR3aa: CASGLPQGVMNTEAFF
j_gene: TRBJ1-2; v_gene: TRBV5-6; CDR3aa: CASSLGGGADGYTF
j_gene: TRBJ1-1; v_gene: TRBV9; CDR3aa: CASSATELENTEAFF
j_gene: TRBJ1-3; v_gene: TRBV4-1; CDR3aa: CASSHPGASSSGNTIYF
j_gene: TRBJ2-7; v_gene: TRBV11-2; CDR3aa: CASSLQQGRPYEQYF
j_gene: TRBJ1-1; v_gene: TRBV6-5; CDR3aa: CASSYLGEGNTEAFF
j_gene: TRBJ2-7; v_gene: TRBV9; CDR3aa: CASSVSDLLAGNYEQYF
j_gene: TRBJ1-2; v_gene: TRBV19; CDR3aa: CASSITGATTNYGYTF
j_gene: TRBJ1-6; v_gene: TRBV7-8; CDR3aa: CASSGGDSPLHF
j_gene: TRBJ1-2; v_gene: TRBV7-2; CDR3aa: CASSHRQGPNYGYTF
j_gene: TRBJ1-2; v_gene: TRBV10-2; CDR3aa: CASSESGGNYGYTF
j_gene: TRBJ1-2; v_gene: TRBV5-1; CDR3aa: CASSRGQVNGYTF
j_gene: TRBJ1-6; v_gene: TRBV19; CDR3aa: CASSMGSNYNSPLHF
j_gene: TRBJ1-2; v_gene: TRBV7-2; CDR3aa: CASSSRGPDYGYTF